The sample holds many counts of the clone carrying this T cell receptor (beta chain). Before thyroid surgery, none of the patients had received any treatment. The CDR3 has 16 residues. The J segment lost 8 bases and the V segment lost 5 bases, leaving 7 bases of the junction unmatched. Germline V gives CDR1 SGHVS, CDR2 FQNEAQ. The data stem from a study of metastatic and nonmetastatic thyroid tumors. For the study at large: Comparative analysis of repertoires was undertaken across blood and tumor or nodule tissue obtained from malignant and benign thyroid patients.

Original handling: For papillary thyroid cancer, a distant-metastasis classifier was constructed from CDR3 differences observed across clinicopathological groups. MiXCR reprocessed the PCR reads for TCRdb. Clone size and V and J calls follow TCRdb, not the original study. The profile shows some 17,000 clones, roughly 24% of them singletons. Sample: blood. J is TRBJ2-2 and V is TRBV7-8; TRBD2 aligns across 14 bases. The source is a male donor with papillary thyroid cancer or a benign thyroid nodule (not recorded which). Some clones in this sample may be carry-over from other donors' samples. In nucleotides, the CDR3 is TGTGCCAGCAGCCAACGGACTAGCGGGGGGCTGGGGGAGCTGTTTTTT. Protein product: CASSQRTSGGLGELFF.